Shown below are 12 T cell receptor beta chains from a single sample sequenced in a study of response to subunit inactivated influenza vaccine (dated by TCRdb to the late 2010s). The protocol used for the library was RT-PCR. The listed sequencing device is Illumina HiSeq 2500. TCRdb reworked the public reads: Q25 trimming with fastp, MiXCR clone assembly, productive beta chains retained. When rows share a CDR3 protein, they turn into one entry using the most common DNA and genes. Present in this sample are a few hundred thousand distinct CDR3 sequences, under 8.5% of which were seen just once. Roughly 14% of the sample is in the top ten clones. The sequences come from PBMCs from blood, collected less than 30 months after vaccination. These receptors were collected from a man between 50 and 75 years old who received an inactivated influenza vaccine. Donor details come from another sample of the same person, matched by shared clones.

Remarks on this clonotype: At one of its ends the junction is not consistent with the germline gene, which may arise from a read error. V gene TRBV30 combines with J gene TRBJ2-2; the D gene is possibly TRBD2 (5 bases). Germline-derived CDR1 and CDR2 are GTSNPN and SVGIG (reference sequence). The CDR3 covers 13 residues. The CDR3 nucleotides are TGTGCCTGGAGTGCCGCAGGTCCCGGGAAGCTGTTTTTT. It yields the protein CAWSAAGPGKLFF.

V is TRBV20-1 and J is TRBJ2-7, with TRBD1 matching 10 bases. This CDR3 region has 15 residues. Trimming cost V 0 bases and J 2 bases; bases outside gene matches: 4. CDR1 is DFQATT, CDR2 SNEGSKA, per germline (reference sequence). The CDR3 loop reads CSARDRGQGPYEQYF. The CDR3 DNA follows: TGCAGTGCTAGAGATCGGGGACAGGGGCCCTACGAGCAGTACTTC.

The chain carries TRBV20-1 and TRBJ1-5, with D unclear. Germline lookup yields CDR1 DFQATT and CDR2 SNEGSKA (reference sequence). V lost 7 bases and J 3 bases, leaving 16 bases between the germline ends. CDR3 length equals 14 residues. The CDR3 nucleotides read TGCAGTGTTGGACGCCGGGGATACAATCAGCCCCAGCATTTT. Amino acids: CSVGRRGYNQPQHF.

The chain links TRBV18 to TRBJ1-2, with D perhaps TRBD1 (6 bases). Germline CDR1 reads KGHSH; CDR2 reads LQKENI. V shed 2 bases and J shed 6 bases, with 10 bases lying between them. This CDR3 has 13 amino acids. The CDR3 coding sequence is TGTGCCAGCTCACCAAACAGGGAGGATGGCTACACCTTC. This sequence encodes CASSPNREDGYTF.

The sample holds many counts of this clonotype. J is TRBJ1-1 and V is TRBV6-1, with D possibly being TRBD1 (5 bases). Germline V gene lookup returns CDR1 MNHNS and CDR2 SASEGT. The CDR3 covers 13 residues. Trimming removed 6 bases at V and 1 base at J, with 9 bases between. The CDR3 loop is CASRPGTNTEAFF. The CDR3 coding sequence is TGTGCCAGCAGGCCTGGGACGAACACTGAAGCTTTCTTT.

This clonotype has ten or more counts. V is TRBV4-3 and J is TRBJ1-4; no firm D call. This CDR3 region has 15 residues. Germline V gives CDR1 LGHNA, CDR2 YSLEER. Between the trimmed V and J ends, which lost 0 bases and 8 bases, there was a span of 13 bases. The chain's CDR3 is CASSQELMTGEKLFF. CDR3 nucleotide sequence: TGCGCCAGCAGCCAAGAATTGATGACCGGCGAAAAACTGTTTTTT.

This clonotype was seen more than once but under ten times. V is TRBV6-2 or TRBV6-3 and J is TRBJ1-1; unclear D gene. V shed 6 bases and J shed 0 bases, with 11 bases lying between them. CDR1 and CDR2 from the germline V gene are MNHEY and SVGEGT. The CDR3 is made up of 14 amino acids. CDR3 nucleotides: TGTGCCAGCAGCCCACACCTCATGAACACTGAAGCTTTCTTT. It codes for CASSPHLMNTEAFF.

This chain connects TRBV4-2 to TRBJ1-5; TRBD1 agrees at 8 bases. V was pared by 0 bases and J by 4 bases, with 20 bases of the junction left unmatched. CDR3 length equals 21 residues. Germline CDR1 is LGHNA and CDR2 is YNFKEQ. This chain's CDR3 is CASSQDWGVGQGAAGNQPQHF. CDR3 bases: TGTGCCAGCAGCCAAGATTGGGGAGTGGGCCAGGGGGCGGCGGGAAATCAGCCCCAGCATTTT.

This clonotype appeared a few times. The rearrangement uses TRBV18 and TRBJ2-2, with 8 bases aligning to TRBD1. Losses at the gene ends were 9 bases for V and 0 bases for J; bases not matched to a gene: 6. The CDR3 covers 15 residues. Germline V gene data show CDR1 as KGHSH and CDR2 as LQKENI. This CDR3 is CASPGQASNTGELFF. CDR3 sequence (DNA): TGTGCCAGTCCGGGACAGGCGTCGAACACCGGGGAGCTGTTTTTT.

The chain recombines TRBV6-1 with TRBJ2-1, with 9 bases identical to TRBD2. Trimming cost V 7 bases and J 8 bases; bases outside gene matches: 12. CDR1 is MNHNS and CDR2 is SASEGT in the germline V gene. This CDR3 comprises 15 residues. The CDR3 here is CASNLAGPQSDEQFF. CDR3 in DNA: TGTGCCAGCAACCTAGCGGGACCCCAGAGCGATGAGCAGTTCTTC.

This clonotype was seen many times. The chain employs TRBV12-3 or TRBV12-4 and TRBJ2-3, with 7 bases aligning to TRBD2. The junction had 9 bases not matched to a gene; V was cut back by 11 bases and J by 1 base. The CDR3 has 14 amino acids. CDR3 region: CAHDRDYRTDTQYF. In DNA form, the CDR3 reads TGTGCCCACGACCGGGACTACCGCACAGATACGCAGTATTTT.

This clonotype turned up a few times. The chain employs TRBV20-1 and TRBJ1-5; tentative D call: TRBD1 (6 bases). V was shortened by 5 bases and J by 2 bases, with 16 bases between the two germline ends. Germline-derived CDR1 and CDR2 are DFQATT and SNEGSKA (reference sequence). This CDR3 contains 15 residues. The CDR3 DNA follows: TGCAGTGCTGGAGGAGGGGACACTGGCAATCAGCCCCAGCATTTT. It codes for CSAGGGDTGNQPQHF.